What follows are 27 T cell receptor beta chains derived from one specimen sequenced in a study of shared clonotypes between healthy human individuals (dated by TCRdb to the early 2020s). For the CD8 naive samples, CD45RO-negative cells were positively selected for CCR7, yielding a CD45RA+CCR7+ population from which TemRA cells were excluded. Libraries were built with the immunoSEQ multiplex PCR assay. This is the immuneACCESS table as TCRdb keeps it, with only in-frame sequences that have V and J called. A part of the clones is gone; compared with another copy, unresolved V genes explain less than half, and the rest is unexplained. The table for this sample lists about 590,000 clones; about 95% of them were counted only once. The ten largest make up 0.095% to 0.12% of the sample. Sequenced: naive CD8+ T cells sorted from blood. What this sample's cell subset or site label stands for: CD45RA+CCR7+. The receptors shown here come from a woman in her 30s in good health.

The rearrangement joins TRBV7-2 to TRBJ2-5; TRBD1 aligns across 8 bases. The J call is uncertain, as TRBJ2-7 better fits the DNA end. The germline V gene has CDR1 SGHTA and CDR2 FQGNSA. This CDR3 has 15 residues. CDR3 nucleotides: TGTGCCAGCAGCCCCAGACAGGGGTTCTCCTACGAGCAGTACTTC. It yields the protein CASSPRQGFSYEQYF.

This sequence joins TRBV15 and TRBJ1-1; D unclear. Germline CDR1 and CDR2: LNHNV and YYDKDF (reference sequence). There are 18 residues in the CDR3. V was clipped by 4 bases and J by 0 bases, with 21 bases between them. The CDR3 nucleotides read TGTGCCACCAGCACCCTCCCTCCTATACGTACAGTGAACACTGAAGCTTTCTTT. Protein product: CATSTLPPIRTVNTEAFF.

J is TRBJ2-7 and V is TRBV19, with D unclear. The CDR3 is made up of 15 amino acids. Germline loops: CDR1 LNHDA, CDR2 SQIVND (reference sequence). V dropped 6 bases and J dropped 4 bases, with 19 bases sitting between them. In nucleotides, the CDR3 is TGTGCCAGTAGCACACAGACCCTGGACGGTTACGAGCAGTACTTC. Encoded protein: CASSTQTLDGYEQYF.

V is TRBV19 and J is TRBJ2-7, with D perhaps matching TRBD2 (6 bases). The CDR3 consists of 15 residues. The V end lost 5 bases, the J end lost 3 bases, and 17 bases lay between the germline ends. Germline loops: CDR1 LNHDA, CDR2 SQIVND (reference sequence). The CDR3 DNA follows: TGTGCCAGTAGTGTCCCCGGGACGGGAGACTACGAGCAGTACTTC. It codes for CASSVPGTGDYEQYF.

The V call is TRBV7-8, the J call TRBJ1-5, with 7 bases aligning to TRBD1. This CDR3 contains 15 residues. Germline V CDR1 and CDR2: SGHVS, FQNEAQ. V lost 1 base to trimming and J lost 3 bases; unmatched junction nucleotides: 3. CDR3: CASSLVGQANQPQHF. Written as DNA, the CDR3 is TGTGCCAGCAGCTTAGTCGGACAGGCCAATCAGCCCCAGCATTTT. Together with reference TRBV7-8 and TRBJ1-5, the CDR3 gives the full variable domain: GAGVSQSPRYKVAKRGQDVALRCDPISGHVSLFWYQQALGQGPEFLTYFQNEAQLDKSGLPSDRFFAERPEGSVSTLKIQRTQQEDSAVYLCASSLVGQANQPQHFGDGTRLSIL.

The V gene is TRBV7-8, the J gene TRBJ1-2, with D possibly being TRBD1 (6 bases). The V and J ends lost 5 bases and 7 bases respectively, with 26 bases between them. Looked up from germline, CDR1 is SGHVS and CDR2 is FQNEAQ. The CDR3 spans 17 residues. CDR3 sequence: CASSNKQGARDLGGYTF. CDR3 coding DNA: TGTGCCAGCAGCAATAAACAGGGAGCGAGAGATTTGGGTGGCTACACCTTC.

The sample holds one count of this clone. The chain couples TRBV28 to TRBJ1-1, with D possibly matching TRBD1 (5 bases). Germline V gene data show CDR1 as MDHEN and CDR2 as SYDVKM. The CDR3 has 16 amino acids. Trimming took off 5 bases at V and 5 bases at J, with 21 bases between the two ends. CDR3 in DNA: TGTGCCAGCAGTCTGAGGGGTCGGTATCAAGGGACTGAAGCTTTCTTT. Translated, it gives CASSLRGRYQGTEAFF.

Turning to this clone: Distinct nucleotide sequences in the sample also encode this CDR3. The J gene is TRBJ2-7, the V gene TRBV28, with TRBD2 matching over 7 bases. The germline V gene has CDR1 MDHEN and CDR2 SYDVKM. The CDR3 length is 13 residues. V was pared by 4 bases and J by 1 base, with 1 base of the junction left unmatched. The DNA of the CDR3 is TGTGCCAGCAGTTGGGGAGGGTCCTACGAGCAGTACTTC. This gives the protein CASSWGGSYEQYF.

The rearrangement joins TRBV5-1 to TRBJ1-1; D not certain. Germline CDR1 reads SGHRS; CDR2 reads YFSETQ. With 0 bases removed from V and 2 bases from J, the gap between germline ends came to 5 bases. The CDR3 runs 13 residues. CDR3 sequence: CASSLEGNTEAFF. In nucleotides, the CDR3 is TGCGCCAGCAGCTTGGAGGGTAACACTGAAGCTTTCTTT.

Worth noting for this clone: In the same sample, other DNA sequences code for this CDR3. The chain employs TRBV27 and TRBJ2-3, with D perhaps matching TRBD1 or TRBD2 (5 bases each). Germline values: CDR1 MNHEY, CDR2 SMNVEV (reference sequence). The CDR3 consists of 14 residues. V was trimmed by 4 bases and J by 4 bases, leaving 12 bases between them. CDR3 DNA: TGTGCCAGCAGTTCCACAGGAGGAGCAGATACGCAGTATTTT. Encoded protein: CASSSTGGADTQYF.

This rearrangement joins TRBV28 to TRBJ2-5; 10 positions match TRBD2. The CDR3 loop spans 17 amino acids. The V gene's germline CDR1 is MDHEN and CDR2 SYDVKM. V lost 6 bases, J lost 0 bases, and 10 bases stayed unmatched. This chain's CDR3 is CASRPTHGLADQETQYF. CDR3 bases: TGTGCCAGCAGGCCGACCCATGGACTAGCGGACCAAGAGACCCAGTACTTC.

The rearrangement joins TRBV5-8 to TRBJ2-7; TRBD2 is a possible D gene (6 bases). The CDR3 is made up of 12 amino acids. Germline V gene lookup returns CDR1 SGHTS and CDR2 YDEGEE. The germline V and J ends were trimmed by 0 bases and 6 bases, with 7 bases remaining between them. As DNA, the CDR3 is TGTGCCAGCAGCTTGGCCGGGGGCGAGCAGTACTTC. It codes for CASSLAGGEQYF.

The genes are TRBV14 and TRBJ2-5; D remains unclear. Per the germline V gene, CDR1 is SGHDN and CDR2 is FVKESK. CDR3 length: 15 amino acids. The ends were cut back, 0 bases at V and 0 bases at J, with 8 bases in the middle. CDR3 sequence reads: CASSQDRGYQETQYF. The CDR3 DNA follows: TGTGCCAGCAGCCAAGATCGAGGCTACCAAGAGACCCAGTACTTC.

The rearrangement uses TRBV15 and TRBJ2-7; D is undetermined. V lost 0 bases to trimming and J lost 6 bases, with 6 bases between them. The CDR3 length is 12 residues. Germline V CDR1 and CDR2: LNHNV, YYDKDF (reference sequence). The CDR3 region is CATSRERSEQYF. For the CDR3, the DNA is TGTGCCACCAGCAGAGAAAGATCCGAGCAGTACTTC.

The chain recombines TRBV19 with TRBJ1-5; D gene uncertain. The CDR3 extends over 13 amino acids. The V gene lost 5 bases and the J gene lost 9 bases, with 14 bases spanning the gap. Germline lookup yields CDR1 LNHDA and CDR2 SQIVND (reference sequence). The CDR3 nucleotides are TGTGCCAGTAGTCCGACCGTGAGTATGCCCCAGCATTTT. Protein product: CASSPTVSMPQHF. Looking up the rest from reference TRBV19 and TRBJ1-5 gives the full variable domain: DGGITQSPKYLFRKEGQNVTLSCEQNLNHDAMYWYRQDPGQGLRLIYYSQIVNDFQKGDIAEGYSVSREKKESFPLTVTSAQKNPTAFYLCASSPTVSMPQHFGDGTRLSIL.

The chain links TRBV5-4 to TRBJ2-7; 11 bases are shared with TRBD2. This CDR3 has 14 amino acids. J lost 5 bases, V lost 6 bases, and 7 bases had no gene match. From germline, CDR1 is SGHNT and CDR2 YYREEE (reference sequence). The chain's CDR3 is CASNLAGGLNEQYF. DNA of the CDR3: TGTGCCAGCAATCTAGCGGGAGGTCTGAACGAGCAGTACTTC. The entire variable domain, with the rest obtained from reference TRBV5-4 and TRBJ2-7, is as follows: ETGVTQSPTHLIKTRGQQVTLRCSSQSGHNTVSWYQQALGQGPQFIFQYYREEENGRGNFPPRFSGLQFPNYSSELNVNALELDDSALYLCASNLAGGLNEQYFGPGTRLTVT.

The chain is built from TRBV6-1 and TRBJ2-1, with 9 bases matching TRBD1. The germline CDR1 and CDR2 sequences are MNHNS and SASEGT. The CDR3 covers 15 residues. Trimming at V came to 4 bases and at J to 4 bases, leaving 5 bases not matched to a gene. For the CDR3, the DNA is TGTGCCAGCAGTGTAACGGGACAGGGATACAATGAGCAGTTCTTC. It yields the protein CASSVTGQGYNEQFF.

The J gene is TRBJ2-1, the V gene TRBV6-4, with 9 bases lining up with TRBD2. The CDR3 is 15 residues long. J gave up 7 bases and V 8 bases, and 12 bases lay outside the gene matches. In germline, CDR1 is MRHNA, CDR2 SNTAGT. This CDR3 reads CASSWGSGRSNEQFF. DNA of the CDR3: TGTGCCAGCTCCTGGGGTAGCGGGAGATCTAATGAGCAGTTCTTC.

The chain recombines TRBV6-5 with TRBJ2-1; 7 bases map to TRBD2. The germline CDR1 and CDR2 sequences are MNHEY and SVGAGI. V was pared by 6 bases and J by 4 bases, with 9 bases of the junction left unmatched. The CDR3 totals 15 residues. The CDR3 loop reads CASSPEGGAYNEQFF. The DNA of the CDR3 is TGTGCCAGCAGCCCTGAGGGAGGGGCTTACAATGAGCAGTTCTTC.

This chain joins TRBV30 and TRBJ2-7; 13 positions match TRBD2. V lost 1 base, J lost 3 bases, and 9 bases stayed unmatched. The CDR3 length is 17 residues. Per germline, CDR1 GTSNPN and CDR2 SVGIG (reference sequence). The CDR3 sequence is CAWSGALAGGPSYEQYF. The CDR3 DNA reads TGTGCCTGGAGTGGAGCACTAGCGGGAGGGCCGAGCTACGAGCAGTACTTC.

V usage is TRBV28 and J usage is TRBJ2-7; 8 nucleotides agree with TRBD2. The junction had 20 bases not matched to a gene; V was cut back by 4 bases and J by 0 bases. The germline V gene encodes CDR1 MDHEN and CDR2 SYDVKM. This CDR3 is built from 20 residues. This CDR3 reads CASSSPSPAGEGGVSYEQYF. The CDR3 nucleotides are TGTGCCAGCAGTTCCCCAAGCCCAGCGGGAGAGGGGGGGGTCTCCTACGAGCAGTACTTC.

The chain joins TRBV5-6 to TRBJ1-5, with 7 bases lining up with TRBD1. CDR3 length: 14 residues. Germline CDR1 SGHDT, CDR2 YYEEEE. After removal of 0 bases from V and 5 bases from J, the junction contained 2 bases not matched to a gene. The CDR3, as DNA: TGTGCCAGCAGCTTGGGACAGGGAGATCAGCCCCAGCATTTT. Protein: CASSLGQGDQPQHF.

The chain links TRBV13 to TRBJ2-2, with D maybe TRBD2 (6 bases). This CDR3 is 14 amino acids long. The germline V gene encodes CDR1 PRHDT and CDR2 FYEKMQ (reference sequence). V lost 3 bases and J lost 1, with 6 bases in between. The CDR3 is CASSLGGNTGELFF. Here the CDR3 DNA reads TGTGCCAGCAGCTTGGGAGGGAACACCGGGGAGCTGTTTTTT. Looking up the rest from reference TRBV13 and TRBJ2-2 gives the full variable domain: AAGVIQSPRHLIKEKRETATLKCYPIPRHDTVYWYQQGPGQDPQFLISFYEKMQSDKGSIPDRFSAQQFSDYHSELNMSSLELGDSALYFCASSLGGNTGELFFGEGSRLTVL.

Comments on this clone: The same CDR3 is also encoded by other DNA sequences in this sample. The chain links TRBV28 to TRBJ2-7, with D possibly matching TRBD1 (6 bases). There are 13 residues in the CDR3. V was shortened by 5 bases and J by 0 bases, with 8 bases between the two germline ends. Looked up from germline, CDR1 is MDHEN and CDR2 is SYDVKM. CDR3 in DNA: TGTGCCAGCAGTCCGGACAGCTCCTACGAGCAGTACTTC. This translates into CASSPDSSYEQYF.

The sample holds a few counts of this clone. The genes are TRBV28 and TRBJ2-1, with no clear D. The V and J ends lost 1 base and 8 bases respectively, with 18 bases between them. The CDR3 has 16 residues. CDR1 is MDHEN, CDR2 SYDVKM, per germline. The CDR3 DNA reads as TGTGCCAGCAGTTTATTTGGACCAGAAGTAGAGTATGAGCAGTTCTTC. Translated: CASSLFGPEVEYEQFF.

There are a few counts of this clone. The J gene is TRBJ1-1, the V gene TRBV2, with D possibly TRBD1 on 5 matching bases. CDR1 and CDR2 (germline): SNHLY, FYNNEI. This CDR3 spans 12 amino acids. CDR3 in DNA: TGTGCAACGGAGGGGATGAACACTGAAGCTTTCTTT. Its protein is CATEGMNTEAFF.

This chain joins TRBV5-1 and TRBJ2-3, with 9 bases matching TRBD2. The CDR3 contains 17 residues. Trimming took 3 bases from V and 6 from J; bases not matched to a gene: 14. Germline values: CDR1 SGHRS, CDR2 YFSETQ. The CDR3 DNA reads TGCGCCAGCAGCTCCCCTGTAGTAGCGGGAGAAGGGGATACGCAGTATTTT. Translated, it gives CASSSPVVAGEGDTQYF.